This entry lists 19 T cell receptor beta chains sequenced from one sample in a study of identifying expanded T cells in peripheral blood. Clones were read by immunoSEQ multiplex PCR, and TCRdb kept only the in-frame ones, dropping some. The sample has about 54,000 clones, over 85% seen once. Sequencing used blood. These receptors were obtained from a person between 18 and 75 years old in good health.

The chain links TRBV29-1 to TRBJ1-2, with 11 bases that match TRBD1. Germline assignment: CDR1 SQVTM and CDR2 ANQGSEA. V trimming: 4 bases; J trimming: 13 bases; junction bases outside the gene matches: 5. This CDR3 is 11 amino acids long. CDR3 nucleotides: TGCAGCGTTGGGACAGGGGGCGAGGGCACCTTC. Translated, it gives CSVGTGGEGTF.

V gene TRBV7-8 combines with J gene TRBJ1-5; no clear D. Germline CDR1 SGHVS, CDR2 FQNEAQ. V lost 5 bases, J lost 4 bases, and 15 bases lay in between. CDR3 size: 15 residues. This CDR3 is CASSLNNAQNQPQHF. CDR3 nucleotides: TGTGCCAGCAGCCTCAACAACGCTCAAAATCAGCCCCAGCATTTT.

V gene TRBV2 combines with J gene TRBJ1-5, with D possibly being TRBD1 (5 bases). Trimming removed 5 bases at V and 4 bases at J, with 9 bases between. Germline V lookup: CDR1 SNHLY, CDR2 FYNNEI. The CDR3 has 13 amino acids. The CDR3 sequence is CASSQDRNQPQHF. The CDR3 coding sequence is TGTGCCAGCAGTCAAGACAGAAATCAGCCCCAGCATTTT.

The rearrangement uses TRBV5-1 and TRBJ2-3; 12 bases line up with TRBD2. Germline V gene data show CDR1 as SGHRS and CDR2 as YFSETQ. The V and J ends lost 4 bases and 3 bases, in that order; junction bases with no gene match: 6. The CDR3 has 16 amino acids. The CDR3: CASSPLAGGLTDTQYF. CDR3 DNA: TGCGCCAGCAGCCCTCTAGCGGGAGGGTTAACAGATACGCAGTATTTT. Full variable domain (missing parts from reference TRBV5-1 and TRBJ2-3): KAGVTQTPRYLIKTRGQQVTLSCSPISGHRSVSWYQQTPGQGLQFLFEYFSETQRNKGNFPGRFSGRQFSNSRSEMNVSTLELGDSALYLCASSPLAGGLTDTQYFGPGTRLTVL.

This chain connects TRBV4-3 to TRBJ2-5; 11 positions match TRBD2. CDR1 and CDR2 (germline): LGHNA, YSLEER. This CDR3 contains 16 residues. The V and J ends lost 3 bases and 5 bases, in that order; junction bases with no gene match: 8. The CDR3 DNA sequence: TGCGCCAGCAGCCAGGGTAGCGGGGGGGGATGGGAGACCCAGTACTTC. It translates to CASSQGSGGGWETQYF.

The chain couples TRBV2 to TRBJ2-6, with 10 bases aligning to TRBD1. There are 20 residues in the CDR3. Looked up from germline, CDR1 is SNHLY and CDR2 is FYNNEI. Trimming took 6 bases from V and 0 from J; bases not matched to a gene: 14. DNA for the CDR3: TGTGCCAGCAGAACGACAGGGGGCGATGTGTCCCCCTCTGGGGCCAACGTCCTGACTTTC. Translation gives CASRTTGGDVSPSGANVLTF.

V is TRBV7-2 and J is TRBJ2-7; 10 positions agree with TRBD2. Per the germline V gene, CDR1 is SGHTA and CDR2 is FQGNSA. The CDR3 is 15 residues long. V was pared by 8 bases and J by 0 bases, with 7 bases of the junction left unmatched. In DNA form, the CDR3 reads TGTGCCAGCGCCAACGGACTAGCGGCCTCCTACGAGCAGTACTTC. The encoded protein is CASANGLAASYEQYF.

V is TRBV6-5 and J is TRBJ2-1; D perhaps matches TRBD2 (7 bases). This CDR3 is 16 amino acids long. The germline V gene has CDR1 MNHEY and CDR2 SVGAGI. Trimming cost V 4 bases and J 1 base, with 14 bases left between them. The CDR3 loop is CASSSRRGGSYNEQFF. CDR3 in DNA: TGTGCCAGCAGTTCAAGGAGGGGGGGATCCTACAATGAGCAGTTCTTC.

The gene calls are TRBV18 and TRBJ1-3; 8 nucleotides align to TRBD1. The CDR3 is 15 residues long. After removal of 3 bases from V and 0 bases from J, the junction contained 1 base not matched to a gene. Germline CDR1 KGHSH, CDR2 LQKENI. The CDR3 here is CASSPDRGSGNTIYF. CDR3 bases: TGTGCCAGCTCACCTGACAGGGGCTCTGGAAACACCATATATTTT.

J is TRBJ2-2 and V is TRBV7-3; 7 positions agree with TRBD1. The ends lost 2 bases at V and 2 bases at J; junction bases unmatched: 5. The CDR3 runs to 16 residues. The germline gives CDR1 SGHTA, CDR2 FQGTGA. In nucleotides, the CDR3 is TGTGCCAGCAGCTTAGTAGGGACAGTAAACACCGGGGAGCTGTTTTTT. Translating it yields CASSLVGTVNTGELFF.

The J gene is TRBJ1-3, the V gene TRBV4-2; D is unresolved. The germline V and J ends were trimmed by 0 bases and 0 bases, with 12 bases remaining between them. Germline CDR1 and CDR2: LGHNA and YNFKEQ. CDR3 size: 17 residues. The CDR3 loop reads CASSQDVGQDSGNTIYF. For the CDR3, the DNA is TGTGCCAGCAGCCAAGACGTAGGGCAGGACTCTGGAAACACCATATATTTT.

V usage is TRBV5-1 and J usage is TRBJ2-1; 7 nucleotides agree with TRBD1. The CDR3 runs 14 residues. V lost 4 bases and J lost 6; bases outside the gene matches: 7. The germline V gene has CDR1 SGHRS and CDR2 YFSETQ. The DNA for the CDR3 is TGCGCCAGCAGCGACTACGCAGGGGGCAATGAGCAGTTCTTC. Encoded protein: CASSDYAGGNEQFF.

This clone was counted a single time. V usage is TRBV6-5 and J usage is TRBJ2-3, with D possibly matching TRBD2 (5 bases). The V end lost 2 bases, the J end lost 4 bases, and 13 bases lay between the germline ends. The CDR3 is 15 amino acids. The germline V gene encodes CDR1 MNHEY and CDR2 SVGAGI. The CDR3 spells CASSYTGSLSDTQYF. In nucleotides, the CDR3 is TGTGCCAGCAGTTACACGGGATCTTTATCAGATACGCAGTATTTT.

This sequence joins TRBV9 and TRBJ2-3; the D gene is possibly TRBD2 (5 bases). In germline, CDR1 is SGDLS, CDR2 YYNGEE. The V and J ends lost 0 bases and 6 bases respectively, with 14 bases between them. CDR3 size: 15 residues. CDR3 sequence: CASSVDGIRGDTQYF. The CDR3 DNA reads TGTGCCAGCAGCGTAGACGGAATCCGAGGGGATACGCAGTATTTT.

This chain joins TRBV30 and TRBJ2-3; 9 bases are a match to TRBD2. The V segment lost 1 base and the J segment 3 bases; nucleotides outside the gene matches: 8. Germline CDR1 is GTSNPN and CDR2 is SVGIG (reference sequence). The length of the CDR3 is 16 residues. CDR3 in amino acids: CAWSAGWTSETDTQYF. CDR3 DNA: TGTGCCTGGAGTGCGGGCTGGACTAGCGAGACAGATACGCAGTATTTT.

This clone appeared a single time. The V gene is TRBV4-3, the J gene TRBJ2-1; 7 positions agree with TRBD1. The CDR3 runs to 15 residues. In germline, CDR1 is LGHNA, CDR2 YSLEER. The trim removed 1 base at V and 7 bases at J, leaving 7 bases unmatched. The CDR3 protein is CASSQARQGWNEQFF. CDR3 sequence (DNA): TGCGCCAGCAGCCAAGCTCGACAGGGTTGGAATGAGCAGTTCTTC.

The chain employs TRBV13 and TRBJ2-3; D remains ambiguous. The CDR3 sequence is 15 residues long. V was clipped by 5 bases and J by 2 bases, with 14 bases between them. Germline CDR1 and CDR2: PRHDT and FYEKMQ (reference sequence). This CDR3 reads CASSPGSRFTDTQYF. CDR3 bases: TGTGCCAGCAGCCCCGGCTCCCGGTTCACAGATACGCAGTATTTT.

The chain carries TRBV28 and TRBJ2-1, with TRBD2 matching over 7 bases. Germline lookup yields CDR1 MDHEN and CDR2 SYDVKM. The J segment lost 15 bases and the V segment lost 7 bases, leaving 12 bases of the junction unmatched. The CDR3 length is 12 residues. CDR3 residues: CASISTGTTLFF. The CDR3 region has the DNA TGTGCCAGCATCTCTACCGGGACTACTCTGTTCTTC.

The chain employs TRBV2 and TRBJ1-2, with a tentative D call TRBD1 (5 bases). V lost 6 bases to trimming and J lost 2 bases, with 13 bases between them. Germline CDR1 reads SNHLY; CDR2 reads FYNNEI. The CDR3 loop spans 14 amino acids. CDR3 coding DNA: TGTGCCAGCAGGGCCCCAGGGAAGAACTATGGCTACACCTTC. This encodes CASRAPGKNYGYTF.